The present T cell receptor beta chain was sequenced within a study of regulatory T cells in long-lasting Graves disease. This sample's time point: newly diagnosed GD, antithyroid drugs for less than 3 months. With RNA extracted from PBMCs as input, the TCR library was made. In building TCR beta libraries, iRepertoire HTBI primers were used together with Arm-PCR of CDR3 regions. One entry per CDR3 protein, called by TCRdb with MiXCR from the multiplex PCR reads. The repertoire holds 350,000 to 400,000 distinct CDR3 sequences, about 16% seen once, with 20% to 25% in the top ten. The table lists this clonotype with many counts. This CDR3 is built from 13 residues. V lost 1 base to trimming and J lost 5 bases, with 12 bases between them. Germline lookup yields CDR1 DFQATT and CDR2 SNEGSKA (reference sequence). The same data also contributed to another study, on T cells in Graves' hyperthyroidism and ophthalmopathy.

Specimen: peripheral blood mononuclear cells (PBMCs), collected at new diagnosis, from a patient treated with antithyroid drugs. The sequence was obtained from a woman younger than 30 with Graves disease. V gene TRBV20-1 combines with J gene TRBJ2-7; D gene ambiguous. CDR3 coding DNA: TGCAGTGCTAGAGCCTCCCTTTTGGACGAGCAGTACTTC. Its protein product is CSARASLLDEQYF.